This entry concerns a single T cell receptor (beta chain). At one of its ends the junction is not consistent with the germline gene, which may arise from a read error. The investigators amplified TCR beta CDR3 regions from RNA transcripts. HTBI primers were used for first-round RT-PCR of the TCR CDR3. TCRdb redid the calling of the multiplex PCR reads with MiXCR, one entry per CDR3 protein. The data show nearly 600,000 distinct CDR3 sequences, around 14% seen once. The CDR3 covers 14 residues. The data belong to a study of T cells in Graves' hyperthyroidism and ophthalmopathy. Sequenced input: blood. The chain employs TRBV12-3 or TRBV12-4 and TRBJ1-1; perhaps TRBD1 as D (5 bases). This receptor was taken from a woman under 40 with Graves' hyperthyroidism that later progressed to Graves' ophthalmopathy. The chain's CDR3 is CASTIAGVNTEASF. CDR3 DNA sequence: TGTGCCAGTACTATAGCGGGGGTGAACACTGAAGCTTCCTTT.